This entry lists 30 T cell receptor beta chains sequenced from one sample in a study of OX40 agonist ivuxolimab in advanced cancers. This table comes from immunoSEQ multiplex PCR, and its TCRdb copy is limited to in-frame clones, with some not included. The table includes fewer than 75,000 clones, approximately 90% detected once. The sequences come from CD4+ or CD8+ T cells sorted from blood, collected in a trial of the OX40 agonist ivuxolimab. All receptors come from an adult with an advanced solid tumor such as melanoma, head and neck, liver or kidney cancer.

The chain employs TRBV7-2 and TRBJ2-7; 7 bases align to TRBD1. The CDR3 length is 12 residues. V lost 4 bases, J lost 3 bases, and 0 bases stayed unmatched. Germline assignment: CDR1 SGHTA and CDR2 FQGNSA. CDR3: CASSWDSYEQYF. The CDR3 bases are TGTGCCAGCAGCTGGGACAGCTACGAGCAGTACTTC.

The V gene is TRBV19, the J gene TRBJ2-1, with TRBD2 matching over 7 bases. This CDR3 has 15 residues. V lost 3 bases to trimming and J lost 2 bases; unmatched junction nucleotides: 4. Germline V lookup: CDR1 LNHDA, CDR2 SQIVND (reference sequence). CDR3 in amino acids: CASSISAGPYNEQFF. The CDR3 nucleotides read TGTGCCAGTAGTATTTCAGCGGGACCCTACAATGAGCAGTTCTTC.

This chain uses TRBV2 with TRBJ1-1; D is possibly TRBD1 (5 bases). The ends were cut back, 4 bases at V and 6 bases at J, with 12 bases in the middle. The CDR3 has 13 amino acids. The germline V gene has CDR1 SNHLY and CDR2 FYNNEI. CDR3 in DNA: TGTGCCAGCAGTGCACGACAGACTGCTGAAGCTTTCTTT. This codes for CASSARQTAEAFF.

The rearrangement links TRBV18 to TRBJ2-1, with D hard to call. The V gene's germline CDR1 is KGHSH and CDR2 LQKENI. With 3 bases removed from V and 6 bases from J, the gap between germline ends came to 12 bases. The CDR3 extends over 14 amino acids. The CDR3 here is CASSPLQGGNEQFF. CDR3 nucleotides: TGTGCCAGCTCACCCCTACAAGGTGGCAATGAGCAGTTCTTC.

In DNA form, the CDR3 reads TGTGCCAGCAGCCGCAAGGAGACCCAGTACTTC. Amino acid sequence: CASSRKETQYF. The chain has TRBV6-5 and TRBJ2-5; no definite D call. The CDR3 spans 11 residues. CDR1 and CDR2 (germline): MNHEY, SVGAGI. V was cut by 6 bases and J by 5 bases, with 7 bases left in between.

The chain carries TRBV19 and TRBJ1-5, with TRBD1 as a possible D gene (5 bases). From germline, CDR1 is LNHDA and CDR2 SQIVND (reference sequence). This CDR3 has 16 residues. The V end lost 7 bases, the J end lost 5 bases, and 21 bases lay between the germline ends. The CDR3 nucleotides are TGTGCCAGTATAGGCGCCAAGGGAGGGGACGATCAGCCCCAGCATTTT. Residues: CASIGAKGGDDQPQHF.

V and J are TRBV9 and TRBJ2-5; 8 bases are a match to TRBD2. The ends lost 2 bases at V and 2 bases at J; junction bases unmatched: 8. CDR1 and CDR2 from the germline V gene are SGDLS and YYNGEE. The CDR3 runs to 16 residues. This CDR3 reads CASSVGNSGIQETQYF. Here the CDR3 DNA reads TGTGCCAGCAGCGTGGGAAATAGCGGGATTCAAGAGACCCAGTACTTC.

The rearrangement links TRBV6-1 to TRBJ2-7; D may be TRBD1 (5 bases). Germline-derived CDR1 and CDR2 are MNHNS and SASEGT. The CDR3 runs to 13 residues. The V end was cut by 4 bases, the J end by 3 bases, with 10 bases between. The CDR3 is CASSGPGFYEQYF. In DNA, the CDR3 is TGTGCCAGCAGTGGCCCAGGGTTCTACGAGCAGTACTTC.

The rearrangement uses TRBV10-3 and TRBJ2-3, with D unresolved. Germline values: CDR1 ENHRY, CDR2 SYGVKD. V was trimmed by 10 bases and J by 2 bases, leaving 7 bases between them. The length of the CDR3 is 11 residues. This CDR3 reads CASRNTDTQYF. CDR3 bases: TGTGCCAGCCGAAACACAGATACGCAGTATTTT.

The chain is built from TRBV19 and TRBJ1-1, with 8 bases matching TRBD1. Germline V gene lookup returns CDR1 LNHDA and CDR2 SQIVND (reference sequence). The CDR3 consists of 13 residues. With V trimmed by 6 bases and J by 1 base, 1 base remained unmatched. The CDR3 DNA is TGTGCCAGTAGAGGACAGGGGAACACTGAAGCTTTCTTT. Translation: CASRGQGNTEAFF. The whole variable domain, remainder taken from reference TRBV19 and TRBJ1-1, is DGGITQSPKYLFRKEGQNVTLSCEQNLNHDAMYWYRQDPGQGLRLIYYSQIVNDFQKGDIAEGYSVSREKKESFPLTVTSAQKNPTAFYLCASRGQGNTEAFFGQGTRLTVV.

V usage is TRBV5-1 and J usage is TRBJ2-3; 10 positions match TRBD2. Germline CDR1 and CDR2: SGHRS and YFSETQ. The CDR3 extends over 16 amino acids. V shed 0 bases, J shed 6 bases, and the junction held 7 bases outside the gene matches. CDR3 loop: CASSLEAGGGMDTQYF. In DNA form, the CDR3 reads TGCGCCAGCAGCTTGGAAGCGGGAGGGGGCATGGATACGCAGTATTTT.

The gene calls are TRBV5-6 and TRBJ2-5, with D possibly being TRBD2 (5 bases). This CDR3 comprises 13 residues. Looked up from germline, CDR1 is SGHDT and CDR2 is YYEEEE. V was shortened by 3 bases and J by 4 bases, with 10 bases between the two germline ends. CDR3: CASSSPGRETQYF. The CDR3 region has the DNA TGTGCCAGCAGCTCCCCGGGGAGAGAGACCCAGTACTTC.

The rearrangement links TRBV9 to TRBJ1-1; TRBD1 might be the D (5 bases). The V end was cut by 0 bases, the J end by 6 bases, with 12 bases between. CDR1 SGDLS and CDR2 YYNGEE come from the germline V gene. The CDR3 is 14 amino acids. The chain's CDR3 is CASSVEEGMAEAFF. The CDR3 DNA follows: TGTGCCAGCAGCGTAGAGGAGGGGATGGCTGAAGCTTTCTTT.

The gene calls are TRBV18 and TRBJ1-2; TRBD1 matches 11 bases. The germline CDR1 and CDR2 sequences are KGHSH and LQKENI. The V gene end was trimmed by 4 bases and the J gene end by 8 bases; junction bases not matched to a gene: 6. This CDR3 is 14 amino acids long. CDR3 residues: CASSRRDRGNGYTF. The CDR3 bases are TGTGCCAGCTCACGCCGGGACAGGGGGAACGGCTACACCTTC.

The chain links TRBV5-4 to TRBJ2-1, with D tentatively TRBD2 (6 bases). The germline gives CDR1 SGHNT, CDR2 YYREEE (reference sequence). This CDR3 region has 13 residues. Trimming cost V 7 bases and J 8 bases, with 16 bases left between them. The CDR3 DNA follows: TGTGCCAGCGAGCCGGGAGAGGGGTATGAGCAGTTCTTC. It specifies CASEPGEGYEQFF. The full variable domain, in which reference TRBV5-4 and TRBJ2-1 provide the parts outside the CDR3, is ETGVTQSPTHLIKTRGQQVTLRCSSQSGHNTVSWYQQALGQGPQFIFQYYREEENGRGNFPPRFSGLQFPNYSSELNVNALELDDSALYLCASEPGEGYEQFFGPGTRLTVL.

V is TRBV6-1 and J is TRBJ1-1; no clear D gene. The V end was cut by 0 bases, the J end by 11 bases, with 10 bases between. Looked up from germline, CDR1 is MNHNS and CDR2 is SASEGT. This CDR3 has 12 amino acids. CDR3 amino acids: CASSEALARAFF. CDR3 coding DNA: TGTGCCAGCAGTGAAGCGTTAGCCCGGGCTTTCTTT.

The CDR3 nucleotides are TGTGCCAGCAGCATAGCGGGAGTGCAGGATACGCAGTATTTT. Its protein product is CASSIAGVQDTQYF. This chain uses TRBV5-4 with TRBJ2-3; 9 positions match TRBD2. There are 14 residues in the CDR3. V gave up 4 bases and J gave up 6 bases; unmatched junction bases: 6. In germline, CDR1 is SGHNT, CDR2 YYREEE (reference sequence).

The chain carries TRBV5-1 and TRBJ2-7; TRBD1 agrees at 9 bases. J gave up 2 bases and V 0 bases, and 3 bases lay outside the gene matches. Germline lookup yields CDR1 SGHRS and CDR2 YFSETQ. The CDR3 length is 15 residues. CDR3 sequence (DNA): TGCGCCAGCAGCTTGGGGGACAGGGAGACCTACGAGCAGTACTTC. Its translation is CASSLGDRETYEQYF.

This sequence joins TRBV10-3 and TRBJ1-1; no clear D gene. Germline CDR1 reads ENHRY; CDR2 reads SYGVKD. Trimming cost V 7 bases and J 1 base, with 10 bases left between them. The CDR3 length is 13 residues. This chain's CDR3 is CAITRAPNTEAFF. The CDR3 DNA is TGTGCCATCACCCGGGCCCCGAACACTGAAGCTTTCTTT.

In its sample, this clone was seen a few times. V usage is TRBV27 and J usage is TRBJ1-2, with D unclear. The CDR3 has 13 amino acids. Germline CDR1 and CDR2: MNHEY and SMNVEV (reference sequence). V lost 1 base and J lost 4, with 7 bases in between. DNA of the CDR3: TGTGCCAGCAGTTTATTGGCCTCCTATGGCTACACCTTC. Residues: CASSLLASYGYTF.

The V call is TRBV5-1, the J call TRBJ2-2, with D possibly being TRBD1 (6 bases). The CDR3 runs 14 residues. Germline-derived CDR1 and CDR2 are SGHRS and YFSETQ. V lost 0 bases and J lost 6, with 9 bases in between. The CDR3 spells CASSLEGGSGELFF. Written as DNA, the CDR3 is TGCGCCAGCAGCTTGGAAGGGGGATCCGGGGAGCTGTTTTTT.

This sequence joins TRBV5-4 and TRBJ2-7; 10 nucleotides align to TRBD2. V lost 3 bases and J lost 3; bases outside the gene matches: 9. CDR3 length: 16 amino acids. Germline CDR1 and CDR2: SGHNT and YYREEE (reference sequence). The CDR3 region has the DNA TGTGCCAGCAGCTATAACCATAGGACTAGCGGCTACGAGCAGTACTTC. Amino acids: CASSYNHRTSGYEQYF.

The rearrangement uses TRBV6-5 and TRBJ1-5; a possible D gene is TRBD1 (5 bases). V gave up 7 bases and J gave up 1 base, with 11 bases separating them. CDR1 is MNHEY and CDR2 is SVGAGI in the germline V gene. The CDR3 totals 14 residues. The CDR3 DNA is TGTGCCAGCACCTTGGGGGGGAGCAATCAGCCCCAGCATTTT. Translating it yields CASTLGGSNQPQHF.

V usage is TRBV19 and J usage is TRBJ2-5, with D possibly TRBD2 on 5 matching bases. V was pared by 1 base and J by 6 bases, with 15 bases between. The CDR3 extends over 15 amino acids. Germline V lookup: CDR1 LNHDA, CDR2 SQIVND (reference sequence). The CDR3: CASSIARRELQTQYF. Written as DNA, the CDR3 is TGTGCCAGTAGTATAGCGCGAAGGGAGTTACAGACCCAGTACTTC.

The rearrangement uses TRBV11-2 and TRBJ2-1, with 8 bases lining up with TRBD1. The CDR3 is 15 residues long. J gave up 3 bases and V 5 bases, and 6 bases lay outside the gene matches. The germline CDR1 and CDR2 sequences are SGHAT and FQNNGV. CDR3 sequence: CASSADRGGYNEQFF. CDR3 nucleotide sequence: TGTGCCAGCAGCGCTGACAGGGGTGGCTACAATGAGCAGTTCTTC.

The chain links TRBV13 to TRBJ2-7, with D maybe TRBD1 (5 bases). Germline loops: CDR1 PRHDT, CDR2 FYEKMQ (reference sequence). This CDR3 is built from 15 residues. Trimming stripped 0 bases from V and 3 bases from J, with 12 bases between. In nucleotides, the CDR3 is TGTGCCAGCAGCTTAGGTCGCAGGGTGGGCTACGAGCAGTACTTC. Its translation is CASSLGRRVGYEQYF.

The chain joins TRBV29-1 to TRBJ1-5; D gene unclear. CDR1 and CDR2 (germline): SQVTM, ANQGSEA. Trimming took off 5 bases at V and 2 bases at J, with 10 bases between the two ends. The CDR3 spans 13 residues. The CDR3 loop is CSVTFGGNQPQHF. CDR3 in DNA: TGCAGCGTTACTTTCGGAGGCAATCAGCCCCAGCATTTT.

The chain is built from TRBV27 and TRBJ1-1, with D uncertain. The CDR3 consists of 13 residues. The V gene's germline CDR1 is MNHEY and CDR2 SMNVEV (reference sequence). Trimming left V 3 bases short and J 2 bases short, with 7 bases between. CDR3 residues: CASSFQRNTEAFF. The DNA of the CDR3 is TGTGCCAGCAGTTTTCAGAGAAACACTGAAGCTTTCTTT.

The chain joins TRBV29-1 to TRBJ2-3; D uncertain. CDR1 is SQVTM and CDR2 is ANQGSEA in the germline V gene. With 5 bases removed from V and 3 bases from J, the gap between germline ends came to 12 bases. This CDR3 has 13 residues. CDR3 residues: CSVTVGGTDTQYF. DNA for the CDR3: TGCAGCGTTACAGTGGGTGGTACAGATACGCAGTATTTT.

The CDR3, as DNA: TGTGCCAGCAGCGATGGGACAGGGGGCTCGCCGAACACTGAAGCTTTCTTT. Translated: CASSDGTGGSPNTEAFF. The gene calls are TRBV7-8 and TRBJ1-1; 12 bases agree with TRBD1. V dropped 5 bases and J dropped 1; count of bases not matched to a gene: 8. Germline V CDR1 and CDR2: SGHVS, FQNEAQ. The CDR3 spans 17 residues.